This T cell receptor beta chain was captured in a study of technical replicates of blood from several donors. Repertoires were generated with immunoSEQ multiplex PCR, while TCRdb's copy carries only in-frame clones and drops some. The sample consists of about 14,000 clones, 80% to 85% of them appearing once. V shed 7 bases, J shed 2 bases, and the junction held 8 bases outside the gene matches. The V gene's germline CDR1 is LGHNT and CDR2 FRNRAP. The CDR3 extends over 14 amino acids. This clone came up once. The chain recombines TRBV12-5 with TRBJ2-7, with TRBD2 matching 7 bases. Input material: PBMCs. The sequence was collected from a human donor in good health. CDR3 DNA sequence: TGTGCTAGTGCCCCCGGAGCGGGGACCTACGAGCAGTACTTC. It specifies CASAPGAGTYEQYF.